The sequence of this T cell receptor (beta chain) was determined in a study of breast tumors, draining lymph nodes, adjacent tissues. This CDR3 is built from 13 residues. Trimming stripped 4 bases from V and 3 bases from J, with 7 bases between. The V gene's germline CDR1 is SEHNR and CDR2 FQNEAQ (reference sequence). TCRdb passed the multiplex PCR reads through MiXCR, listing each CDR3 protein once. The sample shows under 20,000 distinct CDR3 sequences, about 40% of them seen only once. This clonotype was counted many times. What it recognizes is unknown. General study points: Data fit most tumor T cells coming from lymph node, expanding in tumor. Compared with basal-like, luminal-like tumors shared significantly more repertoire with nontumor tissue. That most tumor T cells come from lymph nodes remained unproven. Tumor TCR diversity was below lymph nodes but above nontumor tissue.

The chain has TRBV7-9 and TRBJ2-1; D remains unclear. The sample comprised breast tumor tissue. This TCR was sampled from a female donor with breast cancer. Some clones in this sample may be carry-over from other donors' samples. The DNA for the CDR3 is TGTGCCAGCAGCTCATCTATCTACAATGAGCAGTTCTTC. Its protein is CASSSSIYNEQFF.